The entry that follows covers one TCR beta chain sequence. The target antigen is unknown. There are 15 residues in the CDR3. V lost 5 bases and J lost 5; bases outside the gene matches: 10. Looked up from germline, CDR1 is SGHAT and CDR2 is FQNNGV. PCR involved 60 Vbeta and 13 Jbeta primers. Data came from immunoSEQ multiplex PCR; TCRdb stores just in-frame clones and leaves some out. This sample has about 83,000 clones; 81% occur once, and the top ten carry approximately 1.9%. The sample is drawn from a study of cytomegalovirus exposure and HLA in healthy donors. General study points: A missense DCLRE1C variant was associated with V- and J-gene trimming of TCR beta chains in a later analysis, and an independent cohort replicated the association. Through in vitro validation, three CMV-associated chains were shown to be specific for CMV antigens.

The sequence derives from a young woman in good health and CMV-seronegative. J is TRBJ2-5 and V is TRBV11-2; 8 nucleotides line up with TRBD1. Sequencing was performed on PBMCs. The DNA for the CDR3 is TGTGCCAGCAGCCCCGACAGGGGATATTGGGAGACCCAGTACTTC. This codes for CASSPDRGYWETQYF.